This is a list of T cell receptor beta chains from one sample in a study of shared clonotypes between healthy human individuals. Profiled with immunoSEQ multiplex PCR; TCRdb holds only in-frame clones, not every one. The sample lists 2 million to 3 million clones, 90% to 95% seen once, with 0.36% in the top ten. The specimen was naive CD4+ T cells from PBMCs. These receptors were obtained from a man younger than 35 in good health. Some clones in this sample may be carry-over from other donors' samples. Both conserved end residues are part of each CDR3.

v_call cdr3_aa
TRBV7-7 CASSAGLAGAGYEQYF
TRBV28 CASSLYSGGRYGYTF
TRBV6-5 CASSPRTNEQYF
TRBV28 CASSPLRSGELNEKLFF
TRBV28 CASSFGTTGNTIYF
TRBV13 CASSLGVQWDSYEQYF
TRBV5-4 CASSLRNTEAFF
TRBV6-1 CASEGTGGPYGYTF
TRBV4-2 CASSQQGAGSYEQYF
TRBV9 CASSGGLAGGYNEQFF
TRBV19 CASSLGRLNTEAFF
TRBV7-3 CASSPSRGSDTQYF
TRBV28 CASSLTSGSYEQYF
TRBV5-1 CASSLGDPGQGFYEQYF
TRBV28 CASSLISGNTIYF
TRBV4-2 CASSQEPYNEQFF
TRBV6-4 CASSLRTGAIDGYTF
TRBV28 CASIPGTGQYNEQFF
TRBV14 CASSQDPRGRSGANVLTF
TRBV5-6 CASSSPVYSLRGRAFF
TRBV9 CASSRTGNSYEQYF
TRBV2 CASRGLETGELFF
TRBV27 CASSLSVGRSEQFF
TRBV4-1 CASSLVGTGLDTQYF